The entry below gives a single T cell receptor beta chain sequence along with its context. Its antigen remains unidentified. Using its own MiXCR run on the 5' RACE reads, TCRdb lists one record per CDR3 protein. The sample comprises roughly 350,000 distinct CDR3 sequences, around 8% of which are singletons, and about 14% rests with the top ten. This record belongs to a study of CD8 T cells in ankylosing spondylitis. Germline-derived CDR1 and CDR2 are SGHRS and YFSETQ. There are 13 residues in the CDR3. The V end was cut by 5 bases, the J end by 8 bases, with 14 bases between. Study results and caveats: Significant enrichment of disease-linked clones was reportedly seen in matched ankylosing spondylitis synovial fluid. Disease-linked clones had a CD8+ phenotype and relatively low frequency in peripheral blood. Both synovial fluid and blood in reactive arthritis had previously been reported to carry some motif variants. What seemed typical of ankylosing spondylitis blood was a TCR beta motif built from roughly 8 highly homologous variants.

Sequencing was done on a sample of blood, either unsorted or a sorted T cell fraction (not recorded which). This TCR was recovered from a male donor with ankylosing spondylitis. The chain joins TRBV5-1 to TRBJ2-1; D call uncertain. This CDR3 is CASSQPPSDEQFF. DNA for the CDR3: TGCGCCAGCAGTCAGCCCCCGTCGGATGAGCAGTTCTTC.